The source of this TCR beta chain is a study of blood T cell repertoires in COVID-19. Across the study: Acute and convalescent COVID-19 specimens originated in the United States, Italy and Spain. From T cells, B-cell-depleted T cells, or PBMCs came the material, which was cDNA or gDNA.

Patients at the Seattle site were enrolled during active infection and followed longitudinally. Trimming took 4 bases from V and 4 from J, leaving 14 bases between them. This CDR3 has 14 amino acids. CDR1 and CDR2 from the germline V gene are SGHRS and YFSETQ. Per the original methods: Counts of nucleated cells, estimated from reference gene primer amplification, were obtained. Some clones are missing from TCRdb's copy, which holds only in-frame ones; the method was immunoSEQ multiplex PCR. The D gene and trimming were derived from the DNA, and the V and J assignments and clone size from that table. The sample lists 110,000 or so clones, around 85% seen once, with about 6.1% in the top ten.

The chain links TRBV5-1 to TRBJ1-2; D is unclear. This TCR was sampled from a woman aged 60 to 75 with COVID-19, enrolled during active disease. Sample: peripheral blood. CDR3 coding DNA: TGCGCCAGCAGCCGGGAAAGTTCAAGCTATGGCTACACCTTC. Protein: CASSRESSSYGYTF.